These T cell receptor beta chains were read from a single sample in a study of cytomegalovirus exposure and HLA in healthy donors. The assay was immunoSEQ multiplex PCR, and TCRdb's table has in-frame clones only and misses some. The repertoire includes 100,000 or so clones, roughly 80% of them detected once, and over 7.5% sits in the top ten. The sample taken for sequencing was PBMCs. These receptor sequences come from a woman aged 40-49 years in good health and CMV-seropositive. The CDR3 runs from the conserved cysteine through the conserved F or W. A D gene is named only where the DNA matches it firmly. Expanded clones get a size class; other rows say once, few or many, or leave the size out.

d_gene: .
j_gene: TRBJ2-3
v_gene: TRBV7-6
abundance: once
CDR3aa: CASSLIRDTQYF
CDR3nt: TGTGCCAGCAGCTTAATCCGAGATACGCAGTATTTT

d_gene: .
j_gene: TRBJ1-1
v_gene: TRBV20-1
abundance: .
CDR3aa: CSASGNTEAFF
CDR3nt: TGCAGTGCTAGCGGGAACACTGAAGCTTTCTTT

d_gene: .
j_gene: TRBJ2-7
v_gene: TRBV6-1
abundance: .
CDR3aa: CASSEDRVRYEQYF
CDR3nt: TGTGCCAGCAGTGAAGACAGGGTACGCTACGAGCAGTACTTC

d_gene: TRBD1
j_gene: TRBJ2-2
v_gene: TRBV4-1
abundance: .
CDR3aa: CASSPGQPTGELFF
CDR3nt: TGCGCCAGCAGCCCGGGACAGCCCACCGGGGAGCTGTTTTTT

d_gene: TRBD1
j_gene: TRBJ1-2
v_gene: TRBV6-1
abundance: .
CDR3aa: CASSDVGTGIQLYGYTF
CDR3nt: TGTGCCAGCAGTGATGTAGGGACAGGAATCCAACTCTATGGCTACACCTTC

d_gene: TRBD2
j_gene: TRBJ2-7
v_gene: TRBV9
abundance: .
CDR3aa: CASSVGGGTEQYF
CDR3nt: TGTGCCAGCAGCGTAGGGGGAGGGACCGAGCAGTACTTC

d_gene: TRBD1
j_gene: TRBJ1-3
v_gene: TRBV7-9
abundance: .
CDR3aa: CASSSQGVDTGNTIYF
CDR3nt: TGTGCCAGCAGCTCGCAGGGGGTAGATACTGGAAACACCATATATTTT

d_gene: .
j_gene: TRBJ1-2
v_gene: TRBV18
abundance: .
CDR3aa: CASSPGGKTYGYTF
CDR3nt: TGTGCCAGCTCACCTGGGGGGAAAACCTATGGCTACACCTTC

d_gene: .
j_gene: TRBJ2-5
v_gene: TRBV10-3
abundance: .
CDR3aa: CAISESTAETQYF
CDR3nt: TGTGCCATCAGTGAGTCGACAGCGGAGACCCAGTACTTC

d_gene: .
j_gene: TRBJ2-7
v_gene: TRBV7-9
abundance: .
CDR3aa: CASSLVVGGAYEQYF
CDR3nt: TGTGCCAGCAGCTTAGTAGTAGGGGGAGCCTACGAGCAGTACTTC

d_gene: .
j_gene: TRBJ2-7
v_gene: TRBV2
abundance: .
CDR3aa: CASSVRGGYEQYF
CDR3nt: TGTGCCAGCAGTGTTAGAGGTGGATACGAGCAGTACTTC

d_gene: .
j_gene: TRBJ1-2
v_gene: TRBV9
abundance: .
CDR3aa: CASSVWDSQGYTF
CDR3nt: TGTGCCAGCAGCGTATGGGACTCTCAAGGCTACACCTTC

d_gene: TRBD1
j_gene: TRBJ1-4
v_gene: TRBV18
abundance: .
CDR3aa: CASSPQGAWEKLFF
CDR3nt: TGTGCCAGCTCACCGCAGGGGGCTTGGGAAAAACTGTTTTTT

d_gene: .
j_gene: TRBJ2-7
v_gene: TRBV18
abundance: once
CDR3aa: CASSPRNEQYF
CDR3nt: TGTGCCAGCTCCCCCAGGAACGAGCAGTACTTC

d_gene: .
j_gene: TRBJ1-3
v_gene: TRBV7-9
abundance: .
CDR3aa: CASSLLSSGNTIYF
CDR3nt: TGTGCCAGCAGCTTGCTTAGCTCTGGAAACACCATATATTTT

d_gene: .
j_gene: TRBJ1-1
v_gene: TRBV28
abundance: .
CDR3aa: CASSAGGAEAFF
CDR3nt: TGTGCCAGCAGTGCAGGCGGGGCGGAGGCTTTCTTT

d_gene: TRBD2
j_gene: TRBJ2-7
v_gene: TRBV5-1
abundance: .
CDR3aa: CASSKGDWRGDYEQYF
CDR3nt: TGCGCCAGCAGCAAGGGGGATTGGCGGGGGGACTACGAGCAGTACTTC

d_gene: .
j_gene: TRBJ1-3
v_gene: TRBV9
abundance: few
CDR3aa: CASSLSRGSGNTIYF
CDR3nt: TGTGCCAGCAGCTTAAGCCGCGGGTCTGGAAACACCATATATTTT

d_gene: .
j_gene: TRBJ2-7
v_gene: TRBV7-8
abundance: .
CDR3aa: CASSLNGGRGEQYF
CDR3nt: TGTGCCAGCAGCTTAAATGGCGGGCGAGGCGAGCAGTACTTC

d_gene: .
j_gene: TRBJ2-7
v_gene: TRBV9
abundance: .
CDR3aa: CASSVAPGTQSYEQYF
CDR3nt: TGTGCCAGCAGCGTAGCTCCCGGGACACAGTCCTACGAGCAGTACTTC

d_gene: .
j_gene: TRBJ1-4
v_gene: TRBV27
abundance: .
CDR3aa: CASSLSGRFTLDEKLFF
CDR3nt: TGTGCCAGCAGTTTATCCGGCAGGTTCACATTAGACGAAAAACTGTTTTTT

d_gene: .
j_gene: TRBJ1-4
v_gene: TRBV4-1
abundance: .
CDR3aa: CASSQVGGLSEKLFF
CDR3nt: TGCGCCAGCAGCCAAGTAGGGGGTCTCAGTGAAAAACTGTTTTTT

d_gene: .
j_gene: TRBJ1-1
v_gene: TRBV6-6
abundance: .
CDR3aa: CASRYCEGDKNTEAFF
CDR3nt: TGTGCCAGCAGATATTGTGAGGGCGACAAGAACACTGAAGCTTTCTTT

d_gene: .
j_gene: TRBJ1-3
v_gene: TRBV13
abundance: .
CDR3aa: CASSLGVHSSGNTIYF
CDR3nt: TGTGCCAGCAGCTTAGGGGTGCACTCGTCTGGAAACACCATATATTTT